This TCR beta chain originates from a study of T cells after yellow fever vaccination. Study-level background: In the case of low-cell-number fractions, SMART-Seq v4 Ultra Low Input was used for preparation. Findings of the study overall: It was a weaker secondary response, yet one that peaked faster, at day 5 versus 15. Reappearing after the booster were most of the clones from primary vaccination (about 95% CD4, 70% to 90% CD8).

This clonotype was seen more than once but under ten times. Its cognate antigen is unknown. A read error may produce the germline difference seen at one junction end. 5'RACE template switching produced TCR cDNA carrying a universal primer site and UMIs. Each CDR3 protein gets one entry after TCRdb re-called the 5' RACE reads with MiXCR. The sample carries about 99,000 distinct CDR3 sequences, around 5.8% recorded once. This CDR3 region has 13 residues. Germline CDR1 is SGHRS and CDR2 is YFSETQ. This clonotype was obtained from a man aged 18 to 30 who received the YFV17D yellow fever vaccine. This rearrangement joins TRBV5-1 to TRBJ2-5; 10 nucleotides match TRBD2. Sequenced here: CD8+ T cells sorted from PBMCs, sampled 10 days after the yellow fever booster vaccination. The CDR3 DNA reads TGCGCCAGCAGCTTGGTTAGCGGGGGGCTTGGTGACTTC. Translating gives CASSLVSGGLGDF.